This record covers a single T cell receptor (beta chain). This sample was taken from a study of blood T cell repertoires in COVID-19. At the level of the study: Specimens from acute and convalescent COVID-19 originated in the United States, Italy and Spain. Sample material is recorded as cDNA or gDNA derived from T cells, B-cell-depleted T cells, or PBMCs.

As handled by the study authors: Amplified reference gene primers provided the basis for estimating nucleated cell counts. The repertoire was sequenced with immunoSEQ multiplex PCR; TCRdb's copy has only in-frame clones and lacks some. V, J and clone size are those of that table, while D and trimming were read from the DNA. This sample has about 93,000 clones, with 65% to 90% found just once. Trimming shortened V by 4 bases and J by 3 bases, and 10 bases separated the two germline ends. The germline CDR1 and CDR2 sequences are SGHNT and YYREEE (reference sequence). This CDR3 is 13 amino acids long. The clonotype was recovered from a woman of 80 years or more with acute or convalescent COVID-19. Sample: peripheral blood. This chain joins TRBV5-4 and TRBJ2-5; perhaps TRBD2 as D (6 bases). The CDR3 sequence: CASSLGLKETQYF. CDR3 DNA: TGTGCCAGCAGCCTTGGACTAAAAGAGACCCAGTACTTC. Complete variable domain (other parts from reference TRBV5-4 and TRBJ2-5): ETGVTQSPTHLIKTRGQQVTLRCSSQSGHNTVSWYQQALGQGPQFIFQYYREEENGRGNFPPRFSGLQFPNYSSELNVNALELDDSALYLCASSLGLKETQYFGPGTRLLVL.